The source of this TCR beta chain is a study of Ad26.COV2.S vaccination and SARS-CoV-2 variants. The CDR3 is made up of 22 amino acids. Trimming cost V 0 bases and J 0 bases, with 27 bases left between them. Per the germline V gene, CDR1 is MRHNA and CDR2 is SNTAGT. The treatment here: over 15 received Ad26.COV2.S at low or high dose, single or two shots; about 5 received placebo; per-sample allocation not given. Samples came from day 63 after the first vaccine or placebo injection. Adults aged 18-55 years in Boston included the donor. This clone was detected once. Repertoires were generated with immunoSEQ multiplex PCR, while TCRdb's copy carries only in-frame clones and drops some. The table lists 430,000 or so clones, 80% to 95% of them singletons.

Sequencing was performed on peripheral blood, taken in a trial of Ad26.COV2.S vaccine versus placebo. The V call is TRBV6-4, the J call TRBJ2-4; a weak D match, TRBD2 (5 bases). The sequence was collected from a person between 18 and 65 years old who received the Ad26.COV2.S COVID-19 vaccine or a placebo. The CDR3 sequence: CASSDSRRLAQWIPLAKNIQYF. CDR3 nucleotides: TGTGCCAGCAGTGACTCGAGGCGGCTAGCTCAATGGATCCCGCTAGCCAAAAACATTCAGTACTTC.